This T cell receptor (beta chain) originates from a study of T cell changes during pregnancy in multiple sclerosis. Losses at the gene ends were 1 base for V and 7 bases for J; bases not matched to a gene: 12. This CDR3 has 18 amino acids. Germline CDR1 LNHNV, CDR2 YYDKDF (reference sequence). The assay was immunoSEQ multiplex PCR, and TCRdb's table has in-frame clones only and misses some. The sample carries some 93,000 clones, about nine tenths recorded once. The specimen comprised peripheral blood, sampled after pregnancy. The TCR originated in a female donor in good health, enrolled as a control in a pregnancy study. The chain has TRBV15 and TRBJ2-2, with 10 bases identical to TRBD2. The CDR3 sequence is CATSRGRAGGLSSGELFF. The CDR3 region has the DNA TGTGCCACCAGCAGAGGACGAGCGGGGGGGCTCTCTAGCGGGGAGCTGTTTTTT.